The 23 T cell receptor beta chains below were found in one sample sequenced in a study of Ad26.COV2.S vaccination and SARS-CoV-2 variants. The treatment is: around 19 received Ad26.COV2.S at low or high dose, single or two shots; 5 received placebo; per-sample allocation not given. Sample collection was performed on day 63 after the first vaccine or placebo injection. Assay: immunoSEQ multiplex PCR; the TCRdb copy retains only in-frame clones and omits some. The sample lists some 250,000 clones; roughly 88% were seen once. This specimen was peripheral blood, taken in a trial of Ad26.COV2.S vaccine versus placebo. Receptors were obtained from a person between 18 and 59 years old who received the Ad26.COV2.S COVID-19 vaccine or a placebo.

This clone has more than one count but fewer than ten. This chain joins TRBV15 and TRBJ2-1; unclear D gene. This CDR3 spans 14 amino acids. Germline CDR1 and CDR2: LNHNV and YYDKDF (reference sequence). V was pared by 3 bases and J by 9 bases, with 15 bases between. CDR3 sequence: CATSSGVSPLEQFF. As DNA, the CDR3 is TGTGCCACCAGCAGTGGGGTCTCACCCCTTGAGCAGTTCTTC.

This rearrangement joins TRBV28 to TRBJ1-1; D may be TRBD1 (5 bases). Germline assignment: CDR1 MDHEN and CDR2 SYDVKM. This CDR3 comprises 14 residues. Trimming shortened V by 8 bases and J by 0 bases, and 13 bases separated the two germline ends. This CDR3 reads CASGATGLNTEAFF. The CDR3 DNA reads TGTGCCAGCGGTGCGACGGGACTGAACACTGAAGCTTTCTTT.

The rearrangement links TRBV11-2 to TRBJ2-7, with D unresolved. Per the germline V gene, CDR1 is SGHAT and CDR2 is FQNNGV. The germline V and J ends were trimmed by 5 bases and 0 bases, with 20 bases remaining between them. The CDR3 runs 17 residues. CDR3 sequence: CASSQPLDELSSYEQYF. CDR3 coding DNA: TGTGCCAGCAGCCAGCCCCTCGATGAACTTAGCTCCTACGAGCAGTACTTC.

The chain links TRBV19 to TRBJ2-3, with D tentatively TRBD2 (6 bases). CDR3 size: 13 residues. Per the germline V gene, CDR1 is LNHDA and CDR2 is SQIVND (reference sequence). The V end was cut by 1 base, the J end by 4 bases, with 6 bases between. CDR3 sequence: CASSIGGADTQYF. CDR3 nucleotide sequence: TGTGCCAGTAGTATAGGGGGGGCAGATACGCAGTATTTT. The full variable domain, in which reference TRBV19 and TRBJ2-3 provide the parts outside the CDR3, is DGGITQSPKYLFRKEGQNVTLSCEQNLNHDAMYWYRQDPGQGLRLIYYSQIVNDFQKGDIAEGYSVSREKKESFPLTVTSAQKNPTAFYLCASSIGGADTQYFGPGTRLTVL.

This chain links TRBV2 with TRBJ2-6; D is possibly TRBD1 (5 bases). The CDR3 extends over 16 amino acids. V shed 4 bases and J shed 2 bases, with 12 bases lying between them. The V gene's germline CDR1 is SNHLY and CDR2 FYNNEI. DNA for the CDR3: TGTGCCAGCAGTGGAACCAAAGGGGCTGGGGCCAACGTCCTGACTTTC. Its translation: CASSGTKGAGANVLTF.

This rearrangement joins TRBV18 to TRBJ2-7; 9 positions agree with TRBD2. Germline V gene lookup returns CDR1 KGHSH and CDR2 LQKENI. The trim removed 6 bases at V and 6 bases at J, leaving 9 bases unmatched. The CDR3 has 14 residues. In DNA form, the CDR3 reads TGTGCCAGCTCGCAAATAGCGGGAGCAAGCGAGCAGTACTTC. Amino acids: CASSQIAGASEQYF.

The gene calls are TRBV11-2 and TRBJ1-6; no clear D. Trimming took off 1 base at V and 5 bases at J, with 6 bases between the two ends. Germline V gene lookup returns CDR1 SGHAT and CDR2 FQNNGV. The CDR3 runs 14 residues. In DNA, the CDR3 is TGTGCCAGCAGCTTAGTAACGGATAATTCACCCCTCCACTTT. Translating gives CASSLVTDNSPLHF.

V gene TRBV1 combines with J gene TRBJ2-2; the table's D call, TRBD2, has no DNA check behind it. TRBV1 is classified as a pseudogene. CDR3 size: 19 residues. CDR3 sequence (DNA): TGCACCAGCACCGACGGGACTAGCGGGGGGGTATCGAACACCGGGGAGCTGTTTTTT. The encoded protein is CTSTDGTSGGVSNTGELFF.

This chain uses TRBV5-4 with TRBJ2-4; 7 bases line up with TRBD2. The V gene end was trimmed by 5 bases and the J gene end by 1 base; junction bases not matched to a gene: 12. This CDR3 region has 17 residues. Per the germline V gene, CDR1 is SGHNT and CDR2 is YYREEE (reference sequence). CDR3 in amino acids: CASSSVGEGMAKNIQYF. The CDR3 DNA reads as TGTGCCAGCAGTTCGGTAGGGGAGGGAATGGCCAAAAACATTCAGTACTTC.

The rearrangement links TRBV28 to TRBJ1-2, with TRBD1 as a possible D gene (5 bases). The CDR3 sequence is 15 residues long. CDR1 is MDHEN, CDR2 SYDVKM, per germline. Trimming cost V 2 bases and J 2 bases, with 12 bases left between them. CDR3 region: CASSLRRRENYGYTF. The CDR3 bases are TGTGCCAGCAGTTTACGGCGCAGGGAAAACTATGGCTACACCTTC.

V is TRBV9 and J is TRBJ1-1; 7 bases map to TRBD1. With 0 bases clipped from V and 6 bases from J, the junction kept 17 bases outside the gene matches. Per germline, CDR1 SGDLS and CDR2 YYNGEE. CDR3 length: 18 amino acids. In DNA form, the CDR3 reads TGTGCCAGCAGCGTAGGTTGGGACAGAATCCCCTCGGGGGCTGAAGCTTTCTTT. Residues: CASSVGWDRIPSGAEAFF.

The CDR3 reads CASSSTASNEKLFF. The CDR3, as DNA: TGTGCCAGTAGTTCCACGGCTTCTAATGAAAAACTGTTTTTT. The V and J genes are TRBV19 and TRBJ1-4; D not certain. Deletions cut 5 bases from V and 3 bases from J, with 10 bases between. The CDR3 spans 14 residues. CDR1 is LNHDA, CDR2 SQIVND, per germline (reference sequence).

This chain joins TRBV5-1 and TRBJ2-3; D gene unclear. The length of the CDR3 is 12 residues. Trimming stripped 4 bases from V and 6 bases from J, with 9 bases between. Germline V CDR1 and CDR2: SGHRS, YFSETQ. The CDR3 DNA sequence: TGCGCCAGCAGCCGACATGGGGATACGCAGTATTTT. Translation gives CASSRHGDTQYF. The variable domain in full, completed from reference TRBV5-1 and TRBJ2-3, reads KAGVTQTPRYLIKTRGQQVTLSCSPISGHRSVSWYQQTPGQGLQFLFEYFSETQRNKGNFPGRFSGRQFSNSRSEMNVSTLELGDSALYLCASSRHGDTQYFGPGTRLTVL.

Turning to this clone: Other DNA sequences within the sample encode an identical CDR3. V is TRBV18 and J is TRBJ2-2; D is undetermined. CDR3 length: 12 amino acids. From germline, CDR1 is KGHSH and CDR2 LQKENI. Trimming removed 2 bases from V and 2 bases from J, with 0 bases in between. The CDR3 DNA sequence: TGTGCCAGCTCACCAAACACCGGGGAGCTGTTTTTT. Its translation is CASSPNTGELFF.

In DNA, the CDR3 is TGTGCCAGCAGCTTAGATCAGCCTAGCGGGGGTGTAAACAATGAGCAGTTCTTC. Amino acid sequence: CASSLDQPSGGVNNEQFF. The chain employs TRBV11-3 and TRBJ2-1; 10 bases match TRBD2. Germline trimming cut 0 bases from V and 5 bases from J; bases unmatched to any gene: 10. This CDR3 region has 18 residues. Germline values: CDR1 SGHNT, CDR2 YENEEA.

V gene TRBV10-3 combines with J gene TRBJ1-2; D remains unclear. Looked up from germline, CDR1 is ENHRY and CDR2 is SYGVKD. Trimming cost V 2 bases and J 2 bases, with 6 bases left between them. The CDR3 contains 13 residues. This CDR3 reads CAISEGSNYGYTF. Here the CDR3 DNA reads TGTGCCATCAGTGAGGGCAGCAACTATGGCTACACCTTC.

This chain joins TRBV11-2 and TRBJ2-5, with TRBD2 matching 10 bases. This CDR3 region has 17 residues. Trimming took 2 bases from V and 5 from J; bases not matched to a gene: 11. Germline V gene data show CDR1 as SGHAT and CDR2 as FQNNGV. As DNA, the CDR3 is TGTGCCAGCAGCTTAAACCGAGCGGGGGGGCCCCGGGAGACCCAGTACTTC. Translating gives CASSLNRAGGPRETQYF. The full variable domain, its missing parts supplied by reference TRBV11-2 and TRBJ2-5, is EAGVAQSPRYKIIEKRQSVAFWCNPISGHATLYWYQQILGQGPKLLIQFQNNGVVDDSQLPKDRFSAERLKGVDSTLKIQPAKLEDSAVYLCASSLNRAGGPRETQYFGPGTRLLVL.

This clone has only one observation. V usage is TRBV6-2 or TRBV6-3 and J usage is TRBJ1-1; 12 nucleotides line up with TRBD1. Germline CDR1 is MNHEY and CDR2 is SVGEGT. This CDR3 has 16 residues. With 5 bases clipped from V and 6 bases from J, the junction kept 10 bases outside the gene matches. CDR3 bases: TGTGCCAGCAGTCCCCCCGGGACAGGGGGCTTCGCTGAAGCTTTCTTT. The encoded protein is CASSPPGTGGFAEAFF.

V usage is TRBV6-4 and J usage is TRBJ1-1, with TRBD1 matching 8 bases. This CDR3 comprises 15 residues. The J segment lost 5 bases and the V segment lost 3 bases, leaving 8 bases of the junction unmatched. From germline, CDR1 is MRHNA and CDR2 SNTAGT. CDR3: CASSDRPRGRTEAFF. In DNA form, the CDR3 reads TGTGCCAGCAGTGATCGACCCAGGGGGCGGACTGAAGCTTTCTTT.

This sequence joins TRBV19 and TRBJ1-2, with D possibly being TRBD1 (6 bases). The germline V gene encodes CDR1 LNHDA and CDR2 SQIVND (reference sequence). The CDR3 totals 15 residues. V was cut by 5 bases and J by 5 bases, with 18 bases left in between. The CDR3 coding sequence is TGTGCCAGTAGTTTACAGGGTACTCTATCTTATGGCTACACCTTC. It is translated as CASSLQGTLSYGYTF.

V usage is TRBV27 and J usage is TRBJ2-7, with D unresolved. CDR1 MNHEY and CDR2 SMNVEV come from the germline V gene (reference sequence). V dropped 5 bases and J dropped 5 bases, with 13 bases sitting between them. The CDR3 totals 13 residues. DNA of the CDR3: TGTGCCAGCAGTCCTAACACCGGTGACGAGCAGTACTTC. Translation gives CASSPNTGDEQYF.

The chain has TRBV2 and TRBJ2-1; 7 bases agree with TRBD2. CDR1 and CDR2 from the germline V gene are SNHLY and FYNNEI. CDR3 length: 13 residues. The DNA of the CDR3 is TGTGCGAGCGGGATGGAGGGGTTGATTGAGCAGTTCTTC. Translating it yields CASGMEGLIEQFF.

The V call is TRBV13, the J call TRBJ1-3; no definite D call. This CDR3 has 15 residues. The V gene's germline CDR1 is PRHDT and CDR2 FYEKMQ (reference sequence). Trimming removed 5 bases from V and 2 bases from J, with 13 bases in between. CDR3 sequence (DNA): TGTGCCAGCAGCCCGTCAGGAGGCCCTGGAAACACCATATATTTT. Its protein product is CASSPSGGPGNTIYF.